Shown below are 4 T cell receptor beta chains from a single sample sequenced in a study of blood T cell repertoires in COVID-19. Repertoires were generated with immunoSEQ multiplex PCR, while TCRdb's copy carries only in-frame clones and drops some. Of 300,000 to 400,000 clones in the sample, 88% were seen once. Sequencing used peripheral blood. Receptor source: a woman between 65 and 79 years old with COVID-19, enrolled during active disease.

This clone was seen a single time. The chain links TRBV2 to TRBJ1-6; possible D gene TRBD1, 6 bases. This CDR3 is 14 amino acids long. V was shortened by 6 bases and J by 8 bases, with 14 bases between the two germline ends. Germline-derived CDR1 and CDR2 are SNHLY and FYNNEI. CDR3 in amino acids: CASRTNRVDSPLHF. CDR3 DNA sequence: TGTGCCAGCAGAACGAACAGGGTTGATTCACCCCTCCACTTT.

The chain combines TRBV2 with TRBJ2-1, with D maybe TRBD2 (6 bases). There are 15 residues in the CDR3. Germline V gene data show CDR1 as SNHLY and CDR2 as FYNNEI. Trimming took 8 bases from V and 0 from J, leaving 14 bases between them. DNA of the CDR3: TGTGCCAGCGCCTACGGGGGAAGCTCCTACAATGAGCAGTTCTTC. Amino acids: CASAYGGSSYNEQFF.

The gene calls are TRBV5-1 and TRBJ2-5; 9 bases line up with TRBD1. Germline values: CDR1 SGHRS, CDR2 YFSETQ. The CDR3 length is 14 residues. V dropped 5 bases and J dropped 2; count of bases not matched to a gene: 4. The CDR3 loop is CASSPGQGQETQYF. Written as DNA, the CDR3 is TGCGCCAGCAGTCCAGGACAGGGGCAAGAGACCCAGTACTTC. Together with reference TRBV5-1 and TRBJ2-5, the CDR3 gives the full variable domain: KAGVTQTPRYLIKTRGQQVTLSCSPISGHRSVSWYQQTPGQGLQFLFEYFSETQRNKGNFPGRFSGRQFSNSRSEMNVSTLELGDSALYLCASSPGQGQETQYFGPGTRLLVL.

This chain uses TRBV3-1 (or the pseudogene TRBV3-2) with TRBJ1-1, with 11 bases identical to TRBD1. CDR1 and CDR2 (germline): LGHDT, YNNKEL (reference sequence). The CDR3 length is 14 residues. Trimming removed 6 bases from V and 4 bases from J; junction bases left unmatched: 4. CDR3 in DNA: TGTGCCAGCAGGGGACAGGGGGTAGTCACTGAAGCTTTCTTT. Its protein is CASRGQGVVTEAFF.